This T cell receptor beta chain originates from a study of blood T cell repertoires in COVID-19. In the study overall: The analysed material was cDNA or gDNA that came from T cells, B-cell-depleted T cells, or PBMCs.

Profiling relied on immunoSEQ multiplex PCR, and the TCRdb table lists in-frame clones only, not all of them. The data hold some 400,000 clones, with 87% observed a single time. V dropped 5 bases and J dropped 6 bases, with 13 bases sitting between them. CDR3 length: 14 residues. Germline CDR1 SGHTA, CDR2 FQGNSA. The clonotype originates from a young woman with COVID-19, enrolled during active disease. The gene calls are TRBV7-2 and TRBJ2-2; D might be TRBD2 (6 bases). The sequencing sample was made of peripheral blood. DNA for the CDR3: TGTGCCAGCAGCCACCGACTAGATCCCGGGGAGCTGTTTTTT. Translation: CASSHRLDPGELFF.